Only a few counts were recorded for the clone carrying this T cell receptor (beta chain). The sequenced template was RNA, covering the TCR beta CDR3 region. Following a first-round RT-PCR that used HTBI primers, a second-round multiplex PCR was carried out. TCRdb independently ran MiXCR on the multiplex PCR reads; one entry per CDR3 protein. The data contain 560,000 or so distinct CDR3 sequences, under 45% of them singletons. The sample belongs to a study of Graves' ophthalmopathy and Graves' hyperthyroidism. People with hyperthyroidism were aged 18 to 65 and newly diagnosed, under 2 months' duration. If patients had other autoimmune diseases, uncontrolled infections, pregnancy or lactation, they were excluded. The CDR3 is 14 residues long. Germline V gene data show CDR1 as DFQATT and CDR2 as SNEGSKA (reference sequence).

The source of this sequence is an adult man with Graves' hyperthyroidism. The sample was peripheral blood or thyroid tissue (not recorded which). The chain combines TRBV20-1 with TRBJ2-5; TRBD2 is a possible D gene (5 bases). The J call is in doubt because the DNA end fits TRBJ2-1 better. The CDR3 region is CSASDSAIYNEQFF. The CDR3 nucleotides read TGCAGTGCTAGCGATAGCGCGATCTACAATGAGCAGTTCTTC.